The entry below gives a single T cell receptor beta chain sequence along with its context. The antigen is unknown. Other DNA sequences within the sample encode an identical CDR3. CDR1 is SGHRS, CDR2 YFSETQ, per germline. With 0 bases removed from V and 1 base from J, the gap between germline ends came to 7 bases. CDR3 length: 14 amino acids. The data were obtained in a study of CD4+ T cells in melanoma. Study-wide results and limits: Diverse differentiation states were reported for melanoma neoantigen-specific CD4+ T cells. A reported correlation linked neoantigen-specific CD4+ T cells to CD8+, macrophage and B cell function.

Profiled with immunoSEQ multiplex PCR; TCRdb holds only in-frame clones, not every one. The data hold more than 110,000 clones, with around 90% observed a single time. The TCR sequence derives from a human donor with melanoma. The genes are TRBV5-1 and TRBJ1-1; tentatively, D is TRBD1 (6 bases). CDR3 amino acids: CASSLEGQNTEAFF. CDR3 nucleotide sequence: TGCGCCAGCAGCTTGGAGGGACAGAACACTGAAGCTTTCTTT. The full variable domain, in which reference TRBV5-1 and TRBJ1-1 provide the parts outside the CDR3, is KAGVTQTPRYLIKTRGQQVTLSCSPISGHRSVSWYQQTPGQGLQFLFEYFSETQRNKGNFPGRFSGRQFSNSRSEMNVSTLELGDSALYLCASSLEGQNTEAFFGQGTRLTVV.